This record looks at one T cell receptor beta chain sequence and its context. The antigen is not known. It was the roughly 110-subject validation cohort, separate from the approximately 680-subject first cohort, to which the donors belonged. This entry comes from a study of cytomegalovirus exposure and HLA in healthy donors. Study as a whole: A subsequent analysis stated that the 120 or so validation repertoires were run on the same platform as the roughly 710 first-cohort repertoires. Study conclusions and caveats: Clusters of TCRs from the first cohort tended to co-occur in the 120 or so validation repertoires (as a later analysis found). The listing of 150 to 200 TCR beta chains classed them as cytomegalovirus-associated.

TCRdb's table, derived via immunoSEQ multiplex PCR, lists solely in-frame clones and lacks some. Of more than 95,000 clones listed, roughly nine tenths are singletons. Trimming shortened V by 2 bases and J by 1 base, and 9 bases separated the two germline ends. Germline loops: CDR1 MNHEY, CDR2 SMNVEV (reference sequence). This CDR3 contains 14 residues. Material for sequencing was PBMCs. The TCR was taken from a woman between 18 and 29 years old in good health and CMV-seronegative. This chain links TRBV27 with TRBJ2-7; tentatively, D is TRBD1 (5 bases). The CDR3 bases are TGTGCCAGCAGTTTACATCAGGGTTCCTACGAGCAGTACTTC. Protein product: CASSLHQGSYEQYF.